A single T cell receptor beta chain is shown here with its context. The antigen is unknown. At one of its ends the junction is not consistent with the germline gene, which may arise from a read error. The sample comes from a study of persistence of HIV-infected CD4 T cells. An overlapping HIV-1 Gag peptide pool stimulated these cells at 0.95 to 1 ug/peptide/mL. Sorting of responding CD4+ T cells relied on upregulated CD40 ligand together with CD69. This CDR3 is built from 15 residues. Germline V gene lookup returns CDR1 SSHAT and CDR2 FNYEAQ (reference sequence). Study outcomes and limitations: Within sorted populations, more oligoclonal TCRs accompanied more oligoclonal proviruses.

The immunoSEQ assay was version 4, run in survey mode. Assay used: immunoSEQ multiplex PCR; TCRdb lists only in-frame clones, some missing. The table has under 20,000 clones, approximately 60% seen once. The V and J genes are TRBV7-7 and TRBJ1-3; a weak D match, TRBD1 (5 bases). The sequence came from an adult woman with HIV who was CMV-seropositive. The sample was CD4+ T cells sorted from PBMCs after 18-hour stimulation, taken from a patient who received antiretroviral therapy. CDR3 coding DNA: TGTGCTAGCAGCTTAGATCCAGGGCCTGGAAACACCATATATTTT. This encodes CASSLDPGPGNTIYF.